Listed below are T cell receptor beta chains from one sample, sequenced in a study of blood T cell repertoires in COVID-19. Method: immunoSEQ multiplex PCR; TCRdb's copy keeps in-frame clones and lacks some. The table records more than 300,000 clones, approximately 87% of them present only once. Sequencing was carried out using PBMCs or T cells enriched from blood (not recorded which). The receptor source for this set is a man aged 35-49 years in a cohort exposed to, infected with or recovered from COVID-19 (not recorded which). The CDR3 runs from the conserved cysteine through the conserved F or W. The order of the fields is J gene, V gene, CDR3 protein.

>TRBJ1-2|TRBV5-4
CASRRGLTEANYGYTF
>TRBJ2-7|TRBV27
CASSLRGRFNEQYF
>TRBJ1-2|TRBV29-1
CSVDDRGDYGYTF
>TRBJ2-2|TRBV7-7
CASSLGTGANTGELFF
>TRBJ2-1|TRBV11-3
CASSQGQGAYNEQFF
>TRBJ1-1|TRBV28
CASSLEDRNTEAFF
>TRBJ2-3|TRBV5-1
CASSLAGPSTDTQYF
>TRBJ2-3|TRBV2
CASSAVLADTQYF
>TRBJ2-7|TRBV27
CASSSTGGEQYF
>TRBJ2-5|TRBV3-1/TRBV3-2
CASVREGETQYF
>TRBJ1-1|TRBV5-8
CASSLGRGRRAFF
>TRBJ1-2|TRBV7-2
CASSLLRVGYGYTF
>TRBJ2-5|TRBV28
CASSKNGRDRETQYF
>TRBJ2-1|TRBV3-1/TRBV3-2
CASSLIAGERMPHEQFF
>TRBJ1-6|TRBV25-1
CASSESPQGNSPLHF
>TRBJ2-1|TRBV6-5
CASSYGTSGRGNEQFF
>TRBJ2-1|TRBV5-1
CASSLGLAGGQKSYNEQFF
>TRBJ2-7|TRBV5-4
CASSSLADHSYEQYF
>TRBJ2-5|TRBV5-1
CASSRDREVETQYF
>TRBJ2-7|TRBV3-1/TRBV3-2
CASSQSQDEQYF
>TRBJ2-5|TRBV30
CAWSVHGTAASETQYF
>TRBJ1-2|TRBV7-9
CASSLGPANYGYTF
>TRBJ2-7|TRBV10-1
CARQLGPGEQYF
>TRBJ1-1|TRBV9
CASSDTPTGWNTEAFF
>TRBJ1-1|TRBV2
CASRTGFRNTEAFF
>TRBJ2-7|TRBV5-4
CASRSGLAGYDEQYF
>TRBJ2-3|TRBV24-1
CATSDLGLQDTQYF
>TRBJ2-6|TRBV29-1
CSVQATTLLSGANVLTF
>TRBJ2-3|TRBV19
CASSIDQTGGSTDTQYF
>TRBJ2-7|TRBV5-5
CASSLLLAREQYF
>TRBJ2-1|TRBV27
CASSSYGLAGKVWEQFF
>TRBJ1-2|TRBV7-2
CASSLQGSPYGYTF
>TRBJ2-1|TRBV19
CASSRVEGNYNEQFF
>TRBJ1-1|TRBV18
CASSPGQQNTEAFF
>TRBJ2-3|TRBV6-5
CASKLGLADTDTQYF
>TRBJ2-2|TRBV9
CASSDLEDTGELFF
>TRBJ1-2|TRBV19
CASSIALSSGNYGYTF
>TRBJ2-3|TRBV10-3
CAISEGLAGVTDTQYF
>TRBJ2-7|TRBV19
CASSDKTGSPYEQYF
>TRBJ2-7|TRBV30
CACVRDRGYEQYF
>TRBJ2-1|TRBV5-1
CASSLRRGQGANEQFF